This entry lists 9 T cell receptor beta chains sequenced from one sample in a study of T cell repertoires in cytomegalovirus infection. Via MiXCR, TCRdb re-called the reads, giving one row per CDR3 protein. The sample shows about 85,000 distinct CDR3 sequences, approximately 43% of them seen only once. Antigen specificity for these receptors is unknown. Specimen: CD8+ T cells from cultured PBMCs, collected from culture after CMV antigen stimulation. The source is a human donor in good health (CMV status not recorded). Some clones in this sample may be carry-over from other donors' samples.

This clonotype has only a few counts. This chain links TRBV4-1 with TRBJ2-1, with D possibly matching TRBD2 (6 bases). Trimming pared 4 bases from V and 9 bases from J, leaving 10 bases between. In germline, CDR1 is MGHRA, CDR2 YSYEKL. The length of the CDR3 is 12 residues. CDR3 nucleotide sequence: TGCGCCAGCAGCCCAGAGGGAGGTGAGCAGTTCTTC. Translation gives CASSPEGGEQFF.

As to this clonotype: Possible read error: a much larger clone is one base away. The chain employs TRBV20-1 and TRBJ2-7; 11 positions agree with TRBD1. The CDR3 is 14 amino acids. V lost 6 bases to trimming and J lost 7 bases; unmatched junction nucleotides: 11. Looked up from germline, CDR1 is DFQATT and CDR2 is SNEGSKA (reference sequence). As DNA, the CDR3 is TGCAGTGCCCTAGGGGACAGGGGGAGGAATGAGCAGTACTTC. Its translation is CSALGDRGRNEQYF.

The chain employs TRBV20-1 and TRBJ2-5; D is ambiguous. V was shortened by 3 bases and J by 3 bases, with 8 bases between the two germline ends. Per germline, CDR1 DFQATT and CDR2 SNEGSKA (reference sequence). The CDR3 contains 12 residues. The CDR3 protein is CSASGIEETQYF. CDR3 nucleotides: TGCAGTGCTAGCGGCATTGAAGAGACCCAGTACTTC.

The sample holds a few counts of this clonotype. This chain uses TRBV27 with TRBJ2-1; possible D gene TRBD2, 6 bases. This CDR3 comprises 16 residues. Germline V gene sequence: CDR1 MNHEY, CDR2 SMNVEV (reference sequence). V was trimmed by 5 bases and J by 6 bases, leaving 20 bases between them. CDR3 coding DNA: TGTGCCAGCAGTCGGCTGAGCGGGCAATTTCCCAATGAGCAGTTCTTC. This sequence encodes CASSRLSGQFPNEQFF.

The rearrangement links TRBV12-3 or TRBV12-4 to TRBJ1-2, with TRBD1 as a possible D gene (6 bases). Between the trimmed V and J ends, which lost 1 base and 6 bases, there was a span of 9 bases. The CDR3 extends over 13 amino acids. CDR3 protein: CASSLDGGNGYTF. The CDR3 DNA reads as TGTGCCAGCAGTTTAGATGGGGGCAATGGCTACACCTTC.

The rearrangement links TRBV7-9 to TRBJ2-7, with 14 bases lining up with TRBD2. The length of the CDR3 is 15 residues. Germline trimming cut 5 bases from V and 4 bases from J; bases unmatched to any gene: 4. CDR1 is SEHNR and CDR2 is FQNEAQ in the germline V gene (reference sequence). Here the CDR3 reads CASSGRLAGGYEQYF. The CDR3 DNA sequence: TGTGCCAGCAGCGGACGACTAGCGGGAGGGTACGAGCAGTACTTC.

The chain couples TRBV6-1 to TRBJ2-5; TRBD2 is a possible D gene (6 bases). Trimming removed 7 bases from V and 4 bases from J, with 19 bases in between. CDR3 size: 15 residues. Germline V gene data show CDR1 as MNHNS and CDR2 as SASEGT. In DNA form, the CDR3 reads TGTGCCAGCACCGACGGCGGGGTTTGGGCAGAGACCCAGTACTTC. Residues: CASTDGGVWAETQYF.

This clonotype was counted a few times. This chain joins TRBV7-9 and TRBJ2-1; the match to TRBD1 covers 7 bases. V was pared by 1 base and J by 5 bases, with 2 bases of the junction left unmatched. This CDR3 is 14 amino acids long. Germline CDR1 reads SEHNR; CDR2 reads FQNEAQ (reference sequence). The CDR3 bases are TGTGCCAGCAGCTTAGGGCAGGGGGACAATGAGCAGTTCTTC. Its translation: CASSLGQGDNEQFF. The whole variable domain, filled in from reference TRBV7-9 and TRBJ2-1, reads DTGVSQNPRHKITKRGQNVTFRCDPISEHNRLYWYRQTLGQGPEFLTYFQNEAQLEKSRLLSDRFSAERPKGSFSTLEIQRTEQGDSAMYLCASSLGQGDNEQFFGPGTRLTVL.

There are a few counts of this clonotype. This chain's CDR3 is CASSFSGDSNQPQHF. DNA for the CDR3: TGTGCCAGCAGTTTTTCAGGGGATAGCAATCAGCCCCAGCATTTT. The chain carries TRBV12-3 or TRBV12-4 and TRBJ1-5; weak D call: TRBD1 (6 bases). V was clipped by 3 bases and J by 0 bases, with 9 bases between them. The CDR3 contains 15 residues.